Below, 32 T cell receptor beta chains from the same sample are listed, as sequenced in a study of cytomegalovirus exposure and HLA in healthy donors. Both 60 Vbeta primers and 13 Jbeta primers went into the PCR. The protocol was immunoSEQ multiplex PCR, while the TCRdb copy is restricted to in-frame clones and leaves out a portion. The data contain 150,000 to 200,000 clones, roughly four fifths of them singletons. Sequences were obtained from PBMCs. These receptors all stem from a man in his fifties in good health and CMV-seropositive.

This chain uses TRBV5-1 with TRBJ1-3; TRBD1 matches at 8 bases. The CDR3 is 16 amino acids. The germline gives CDR1 SGHRS, CDR2 YFSETQ. V was pared by 0 bases and J by 2 bases, with 4 bases of the junction left unmatched. The chain's CDR3 is CASSLGTGPAGNTIYF. CDR3 sequence (DNA): TGCGCCAGCAGCTTGGGGACAGGGCCGGCTGGAAACACCATATATTTT.

The chain carries TRBV7-8 and TRBJ1-3; tentatively, D is TRBD1 (5 bases). Germline V gene data show CDR1 as SGHVS and CDR2 as FQNEAQ. The germline V and J ends were trimmed by 6 bases and 4 bases, with 10 bases remaining between them. This CDR3 is built from 13 residues. The CDR3 spells CASSPRTGNTIYF. The DNA for the CDR3 is TGTGCCAGCAGTCCCCGGACAGGAAACACCATATATTTT.

The gene calls are TRBV2 and TRBJ2-3; the match to TRBD2 covers 8 bases. J lost 3 bases, V lost 2 bases, and 7 bases had no gene match. CDR3 length: 16 residues. Germline loops: CDR1 SNHLY, CDR2 FYNNEI. CDR3 in amino acids: CASSELKLAVTDTQYF. The CDR3 bases are TGTGCCAGCAGTGAATTAAAACTAGCGGTTACAGATACGCAGTATTTT.

This clone appeared a single time. The CDR3 coding sequence is TGCAGTGCTAGAGTACGATCAGCCCAGCATTTT. It translates to CSARVRSAQHF. This chain joins TRBV20-1 and TRBJ1-5, with D unclear. Trimming took 1 base from V and 11 from J, leaving 9 bases between them. This CDR3 has 11 residues. Germline V lookup: CDR1 DFQATT, CDR2 SNEGSKA (reference sequence).

This chain joins TRBV25-1 and TRBJ2-7, with D tentatively TRBD1 (5 bases). The germline V and J ends were trimmed by 2 bases and 1 base, with 15 bases remaining between them. The CDR3 length is 16 residues. Germline CDR1 is MGHDK and CDR2 is SYGVNS. The CDR3 region has the DNA TGTGCCAGCAGTGAAAGGGGTTGGCCGAAATCCTACGAGCAGTACTTC. Amino acid sequence: CASSERGWPKSYEQYF.

V usage is TRBV19 and J usage is TRBJ2-7; perhaps TRBD2 as D (7 bases). V lost 3 bases, J lost 4 bases, and 16 bases lay in between. The germline V gene encodes CDR1 LNHDA and CDR2 SQIVND (reference sequence). This CDR3 comprises 15 residues. CDR3: CASSIGTGGGYEQYF. The DNA for the CDR3 is TGTGCCAGTAGTATTGGTACGGGGGGCGGGTACGAGCAGTACTTC.

A few counts support this clone. The chain recombines TRBV10-2 with TRBJ1-3; D is possibly TRBD1 (5 bases). Germline V CDR1 and CDR2: WSHSY, SAAADI. The CDR3 covers 15 residues. The V gene lost 7 bases and the J gene lost 4 bases, with 17 bases spanning the gap. CDR3 amino acids: CASTQVGQGGNTIYF. The CDR3 DNA is TGCGCCAGCACTCAGGTTGGCCAGGGCGGAAACACCATATATTTT.

The V and J genes are TRBV9 and TRBJ2-7; 7 bases agree with TRBD1. Germline V gene sequence: CDR1 SGDLS, CDR2 YYNGEE. The CDR3 length is 12 residues. The V segment lost 3 bases and the J segment 7 bases; nucleotides outside the gene matches: 4. CDR3 DNA: TGTGCCAGCAGCGACACAGGGGCTGAGCAGTACTTC. Protein product: CASSDTGAEQYF. Full variable domain (missing parts from reference TRBV9 and TRBJ2-7): DSGVTQTPKHLITATGQRVTLRCSPRSGDLSVYWYQQSLDQGLQFLIQYYNGEERAKGNILERFSAQQFPDLHSELNLSSLELGDSALYFCASSDTGAEQYFGPGTRLTVT.

This sequence joins TRBV5-4 and TRBJ2-1; 7 bases align to TRBD2. V shed 2 bases, J shed 6 bases, and the junction held 8 bases outside the gene matches. The germline gives CDR1 SGHNT, CDR2 YYREEE (reference sequence). CDR3 length equals 15 residues. CDR3 DNA: TGTGCCAGCAGCTTTGGACTAGAGAGAATCAATGAGCAGTTCTTC. It specifies CASSFGLERINEQFF.

The chain has TRBV6-6 and TRBJ2-7; 7 bases are a match to TRBD2. Per germline, CDR1 MNHNY and CDR2 SVGAGI (reference sequence). V gave up 2 bases and J gave up 4 bases; unmatched junction bases: 2. This CDR3 is built from 13 residues. The CDR3, as DNA: TGTGCCAGCAGTTACGAACTAGCGTACGAGCAGTACTTC. Translating it yields CASSYELAYEQYF.

The chain joins TRBV7-9 to TRBJ1-5; D unclear. The CDR3 contains 15 residues. Trimming cost V 0 bases and J 4 bases, with 10 bases left between them. The V gene's germline CDR1 is SEHNR and CDR2 FQNEAQ (reference sequence). The CDR3 DNA reads TGTGCCAGCAGCTTAGCGAACGGGTATAATCAGCCCCAGCATTTT. Its translation is CASSLANGYNQPQHF.

The chain employs TRBV28 and TRBJ1-2; D unclear. The CDR3 is 10 amino acids. Germline-derived CDR1 and CDR2 are MDHEN and SYDVKM. The germline V and J ends were trimmed by 6 bases and 7 bases, with 6 bases remaining between them. The CDR3 DNA follows: TGTGCCAGCAGGAGGGTTGGCTACACCTTC. Translated: CASRRVGYTF.

The chain joins TRBV27 to TRBJ2-5; the D gene is possibly TRBD1 (5 bases). The CDR3 sequence is 13 residues long. Germline V gene lookup returns CDR1 MNHEY and CDR2 SMNVEV (reference sequence). V lost 6 bases to trimming and J lost 5 bases, with 13 bases between them. This chain's CDR3 is CASSPTGRETQYF. Written as DNA, the CDR3 is TGTGCCAGCAGCCCTACAGGACGTGAGACCCAGTACTTC.

This sequence joins TRBV4-1 and TRBJ2-1; TRBD2 matches at 11 bases. The CDR3 contains 17 residues. Germline V gives CDR1 MGHRA, CDR2 YSYEKL. The V and J ends lost 1 base and 3 bases, in that order; junction bases with no gene match: 5. The CDR3 sequence: CASSQATLAGGYNEQFF. CDR3 nucleotides: TGCGCCAGCAGCCAAGCAACCCTAGCGGGAGGCTACAATGAGCAGTTCTTC.

The chain recombines TRBV7-2 with TRBJ2-4; 8 nucleotides agree with TRBD1. The CDR3 extends over 16 amino acids. V lost 2 bases and J lost 8; bases outside the gene matches: 11. Germline CDR1 and CDR2: SGHTA and FQGNSA. The CDR3 loop is CASSLNPGTGRDIQYF. The CDR3 DNA follows: TGTGCCAGCAGCTTAAACCCCGGGACAGGTCGGGACATTCAGTACTTC.

The CDR3 loop reads CASSRGGTHAETQYF. Written as DNA, the CDR3 is TGCGCCAGCAGCCGGGGGGGGACCCATGCAGAGACCCAGTACTTC. The gene calls are TRBV5-1 and TRBJ2-5, with 8 bases aligning to TRBD2. The germline V gene has CDR1 SGHRS and CDR2 YFSETQ. Losses at the gene ends were 4 bases for V and 4 bases for J; bases not matched to a gene: 9. The CDR3 is made up of 15 amino acids.

This clone showed up just a few times. This sequence joins TRBV15 and TRBJ2-5, with 13 bases that match TRBD2. V lost 2 bases, J lost 4 bases, and 4 bases stayed unmatched. This CDR3 contains 16 residues. Germline V gives CDR1 LNHNV, CDR2 YYDKDF (reference sequence). The CDR3 loop is CATSRRTSGSGETQYF. DNA of the CDR3: TGTGCCACCAGCAGACGGACTAGCGGGAGTGGAGAGACCCAGTACTTC.

The gene calls are TRBV9 and TRBJ2-2; TRBD2 is a possible D gene (6 bases). Between the trimmed V and J ends, which lost 2 bases and 3 bases, there was a span of 14 bases. The CDR3 has 16 residues. The V gene's germline CDR1 is SGDLS and CDR2 YYNGEE. CDR3 region: CASSVRDSFYTGELFF. The CDR3, as DNA: TGTGCCAGCAGCGTCCGGGACTCCTTTTACACCGGGGAGCTGTTTTTT.

The genes are TRBV18 and TRBJ1-4, with D possibly matching TRBD1 (5 bases). V was shortened by 4 bases and J by 8 bases, with 17 bases between the two germline ends. This CDR3 is 15 amino acids long. Germline CDR1 KGHSH, CDR2 LQKENI. As DNA, the CDR3 is TGTGCCAGCTCACGATCCGGGACGGAGGGAGAAAAACTGTTTTTT. Translated: CASSRSGTEGEKLFF.

This clone has a handful of counts. The chain uses TRBV23-1 and TRBJ2-2; 12 nucleotides line up with TRBD1. TRBV23-1 is an ORF, and what it does is uncertain. The CDR3 length is 17 residues. Trimming cost V 8 bases and J 3 bases; bases outside gene matches: 10. CDR3 bases: TGCGCCAGCCCACCTCCGGGACAGGGGGCCTACACCGGGGAGCTGTTTTTT. This gives the protein CASPPPGQGAYTGELFF.

The chain is built from TRBV15 and TRBJ2-7, with a possible D match to TRBD1 (6 bases). Germline-derived CDR1 and CDR2 are LNHNV and YYDKDF (reference sequence). The V end was cut by 7 bases, the J end by 0 bases, with 13 bases between. CDR3 length equals 14 residues. This CDR3 reads CATTPGQSSYEQYF. The CDR3 DNA follows: TGTGCCACCACCCCAGGACAGAGCTCCTACGAGCAGTACTTC.

The V gene is TRBV19, the J gene TRBJ1-4; D is perhaps TRBD1 (6 bases). Germline CDR1 LNHDA, CDR2 SQIVND (reference sequence). This CDR3 is built from 14 residues. V was shortened by 5 bases and J by 5 bases, with 12 bases between the two germline ends. CDR3 region: CASSSRQDNEKLFF. The CDR3 bases are TGTGCCAGTAGTTCTCGACAGGACAATGAAAAACTGTTTTTT. Using reference TRBV19 and TRBJ1-4 for the parts outside the CDR3, the full variable domain is DGGITQSPKYLFRKEGQNVTLSCEQNLNHDAMYWYRQDPGQGLRLIYYSQIVNDFQKGDIAEGYSVSREKKESFPLTVTSAQKNPTAFYLCASSSRQDNEKLFFGSGTQLSVL.

This chain uses TRBV7-3 with TRBJ1-1, with D uncertain. Trimming cost V 2 bases and J 1 base, with 11 bases left between them. In germline, CDR1 is SGHTA, CDR2 FQGTGA. The CDR3 covers 15 residues. Here the CDR3 reads CASSLVGRKNTEAFF. CDR3 bases: TGTGCCAGCAGCTTAGTGGGGAGGAAGAACACTGAAGCTTTCTTT.

The chain couples TRBV27 to TRBJ1-2; D not resolved. V was trimmed by 2 bases and J by 2 bases, leaving 6 bases between them. This CDR3 spans 13 amino acids. From germline, CDR1 is MNHEY and CDR2 SMNVEV (reference sequence). For the CDR3, the DNA is TGTGCCAGCAGTTTAGTTCCAAACTATGGCTACACCTTC. Protein sequence: CASSLVPNYGYTF.

The V call is TRBV5-6, the J call TRBJ2-5; 11 nucleotides align to TRBD2. The germline CDR1 and CDR2 sequences are SGHDT and YYEEEE. The CDR3 length is 14 residues. V was clipped by 1 base and J by 4 bases; unmatched bases: 0. The DNA of the CDR3 is TGTGCCAGCAGCTTGACTAGCGGGGGAGAGACCCAGTACTTC. Its translation: CASSLTSGGETQYF.

This chain uses TRBV6-1 with TRBJ2-1, with D unclear. The V gene's germline CDR1 is MNHNS and CDR2 SASEGT. This CDR3 spans 11 amino acids. Trimming took off 5 bases at V and 8 bases at J, with 7 bases between the two ends. The CDR3 loop reads CASSQVDEQFF. The DNA of the CDR3 is TGTGCCAGCAGTCAGGTGGATGAGCAGTTCTTC.

The chain recombines TRBV15 with TRBJ2-2; 8 positions match TRBD2. V trimming: 3 bases; J trimming: 3 bases; junction bases outside the gene matches: 6. The CDR3 length is 16 residues. Germline CDR1 LNHNV, CDR2 YYDKDF (reference sequence). The CDR3 here is CATSRASGRHTGELFF. Written as DNA, the CDR3 is TGTGCCACCAGCAGGGCCAGCGGGAGACACACCGGGGAGCTGTTTTTT. The full variable domain, rest sourced from reference TRBV15 and TRBJ2-2, is DAMVIQNPRYQVTQFGKPVTLSCSQTLNHNVMYWYQQKSSQAPKLLFHYYDKDFNNEADTPDNFQSRRPNTSFCFLDIRSPGLGDTAMYLCATSRASGRHTGELFFGEGSRLTVL.

The rearrangement links TRBV11-2 to TRBJ2-7; 8 positions agree with TRBD2. The CDR3 contains 15 residues. Germline loops: CDR1 SGHAT, CDR2 FQNNGV. V lost 1 base to trimming and J lost 3 bases; unmatched junction nucleotides: 5. For the CDR3, the DNA is TGTGCCAGCAGCTTAGTCGGGACTAGGGGCTACGAGCAGTACTTC. Translation: CASSLVGTRGYEQYF.

The chain has TRBV7-2 and TRBJ2-5; 8 bases line up with TRBD2. With 1 base clipped from V and 1 base from J, the junction kept 11 bases outside the gene matches. Per the germline V gene, CDR1 is SGHTA and CDR2 is FQGNSA. The CDR3 has 18 residues. The CDR3 loop reads CASSLGYSGGPFQETQYF. The CDR3, as DNA: TGTGCCAGCAGCTTAGGGTATTCGGGGGGGCCTTTCCAAGAGACCCAGTACTTC.

The chain combines TRBV30 with TRBJ2-6, with D perhaps matching TRBD1 (6 bases). V gave up 0 bases and J gave up 2 bases, with 11 bases separating them. The CDR3 runs to 16 residues. In germline, CDR1 is GTSNPN, CDR2 SVGIG (reference sequence). The CDR3 loop reads CAWSVPRGTGANVLTF. CDR3 DNA sequence: TGTGCCTGGAGTGTTCCCAGGGGTACTGGGGCCAACGTCCTGACTTTC.

The V and J genes are TRBV7-9 and TRBJ2-1; TRBD2 is a possible D gene (5 bases). From germline, CDR1 is SEHNR and CDR2 FQNEAQ (reference sequence). CDR3 length: 13 amino acids. Trimming removed 5 bases from V and 3 bases from J, with 8 bases in between. CDR3 sequence reads: CASSPGNYNEQFF. The CDR3 nucleotides are TGTGCCAGCAGCCCCGGGAACTACAATGAGCAGTTCTTC.

V and J are TRBV6-5 and TRBJ1-1; no clear D. Germline V gives CDR1 MNHEY, CDR2 SVGAGI. V was trimmed by 3 bases and J by 5 bases, leaving 7 bases between them. CDR3 length: 12 residues. In DNA form, the CDR3 reads TGTGCCAGCAGTTATAAGGAGACTGAAGCTTTCTTT. Its translation: CASSYKETEAFF.